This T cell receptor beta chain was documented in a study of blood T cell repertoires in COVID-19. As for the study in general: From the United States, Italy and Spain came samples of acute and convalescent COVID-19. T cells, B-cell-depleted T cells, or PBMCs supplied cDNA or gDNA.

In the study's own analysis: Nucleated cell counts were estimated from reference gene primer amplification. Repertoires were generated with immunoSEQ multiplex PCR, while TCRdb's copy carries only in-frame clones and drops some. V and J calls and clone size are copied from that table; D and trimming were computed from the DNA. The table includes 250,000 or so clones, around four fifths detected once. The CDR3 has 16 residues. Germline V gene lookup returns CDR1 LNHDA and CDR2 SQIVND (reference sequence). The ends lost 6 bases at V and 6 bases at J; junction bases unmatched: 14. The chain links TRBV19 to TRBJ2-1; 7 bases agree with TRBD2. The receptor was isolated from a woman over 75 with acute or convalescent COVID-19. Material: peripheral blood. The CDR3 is CASRAGLGTHTNEQFF. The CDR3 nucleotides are TGTGCCAGTAGAGCGGGGTTGGGGACGCACACCAATGAGCAGTTCTTC.